This is a list of T cell receptor beta chains from one sample in a study of vaccination and CD4 T cells after COVID-19. Antigens for these TCRs are unknown. MiXCR, applied by TCRdb to the PCR reads, yields one record per CDR3 protein. Counted here are approximately 21,000 distinct CDR3 sequences, 43% occurring once; the ten biggest clones make up just under 5%. The sequencing used CD4+ T cells from blood, cultured in vitro, collected about 7 months after SARS-CoV-2 vaccination. These receptors all come from a human donor who had recovered from COVID-19. Both conserved end residues are part of each CDR3. D genes are given only for firm matches. The size of a clone is reported for some rows only, either as once, few or many, or as a class for expanded clones.

v_call	j_call	d_call	clone_size	cdr3_aa	cdr3_nt
TRBV6-1	TRBJ2-6	-	few	CASSGGSRGTGANVLTF	TGTGCCAGCAGTGGCGGCAGTAGGGGGACTGGGGCCAACGTCCTGACTTTC
TRBV4-1	TRBJ2-1	-	-	CASSQELDKAYNEQFF	TGCGCCAGCAGCCAAGAATTAGATAAGGCCTACAATGAGCAGTTCTTC
TRBV6-1	TRBJ1-2	-	-	CASTTLGANYGYTF	TGTGCCAGCACCACTCTGGGCGCTAACTATGGCTACACCTTC
TRBV7-9	TRBJ1-2	-	-	CASRPDTLASGYTF	TGTGCCAGCAGACCGGACACCCTAGCGTCGGGCTACACCTTC
TRBV20-1	TRBJ1-5	-	-	CSAIGHRNQPQHF	TGCAGTGCTATCGGACACCGCAATCAGCCCCAGCATTTT
TRBV21-1	TRBJ1-5	-	-	CASSTSLESNQPQHF	TGTGCCAGCAGCACTTCCCTCGAAAGCAATCAGCCCCAGCATTTT
TRBV6-1	TRBJ1-2	-	-	CASGRIYGYTF	TGTGCCAGCGGGCGGATCTATGGCTACACCTTC
TRBV7-9	TRBJ2-1	-	-	CASSSKPNEQFF	TGTGCCAGCAGCTCCAAGCCCAATGAGCAGTTCTTC
TRBV7-3	TRBJ2-3	TRBD2	-	CASSLDSGSTDTQYF	TGTGCCAGCAGCTTAGATAGCGGGTCCACAGATACGCAGTATTTT
TRBV7-2	TRBJ2-3	-	once	CASSLSGSSTDTQYF	TGTGCCAGCAGCTTGAGCGGATCTAGCACAGATACGCAGTATTTT
TRBV4-1	TRBJ1-1	-	-	CASSQEQTRDEAFF	TGCGCCAGCAGCCAAGAACAGACAAGGGACGAAGCTTTCTTT
TRBV7-2	TRBJ1-6	TRBD1	-	CASSLGGTGSDSPLHF	TGTGCCAGCAGCTTAGGAGGGACAGGGAGTGATTCACCCCTCCACTTT
TRBV23-1	TRBJ2-3	-	-	CASRPEGGHTQYF	TGCGCCAGCAGACCAGAAGGGGGACATACGCAGTATTTT
TRBV28	TRBJ1-6	-	few	CASRDSWQNSPLHF	TGTGCCAGCAGGGATTCGTGGCAGAATTCACCCCTCCACTTT
TRBV6-1	TRBJ2-5	-	-	CASSLDILGVETQYF	TGTGCCAGCAGCCTGGACATCCTTGGGGTGGAGACCCAGTACTTC
TRBV6-1	TRBJ2-7	-	few	CATSFGVTYEQYF	TGTGCCACCTCCTTTGGCGTAACCTACGAGCAGTACTTC
TRBV10-3	TRBJ1-5	-	-	CATTTDRINQPQHF	TGTGCCACGACGACCGACAGGATCAATCAGCCCCAGCATTTT
TRBV7-6	TRBJ2-7	-	few	CASSLAGGWSSYEQYF	TGTGCCAGCAGCTTAGCGGGCGGATGGAGCTCCTACGAGCAGTACTTC
TRBV20-1	TRBJ1-5	TRBD1	few	CSAIPGQGNQPQHF	TGCAGTGCTATCCCGGGACAGGGCAACCAGCCCCAGCATTTT
TRBV6-1	TRBJ2-1	-	-	CASTLGAGAYNEQFF	TGTGCCAGCACCTTGGGGGCAGGAGCCTACAATGAGCAGTTCTTC
TRBV7-9	TRBJ2-2	TRBD2	few	CASSLAASGRGNTGELFF	TGTGCCAGCAGCTTAGCGGCTAGCGGGAGGGGGAACACCGGGGAGCTGTTTTTT
TRBV7-9	TRBJ2-5	-	-	CASSLHRGGETQYF	TGTGCCAGCAGCCTCCACAGGGGGGGAGAGACCCAGTACTTC
TRBV20-1	TRBJ2-1	TRBD2	few	CSARALAGGPDEQFF	TGCAGTGCTAGAGCTCTAGCGGGAGGGCCGGATGAGCAGTTCTTC
TRBV20-1	TRBJ2-2	TRBD2	-	CSANPTSGSTGELFF	TGCAGTGCCAATCCGACTAGCGGGAGTACTGGGGAGCTGTTTTTT
TRBV27	TRBJ1-6	-	-	CASRGDSPNSPLHF	TGTGCCAGCAGAGGTGACAGCCCAAATTCACCCCTCCACTTT
TRBV6-5	TRBJ2-5	-	few	CASSYLLRETQYF	TGTGCCAGCAGTTATCTACTCAGGGAGACCCAGTACTTC
TRBV28	TRBJ2-3	-	-	CASTKILGTFRGTQYF	TGTGCCAGCACTAAAATACTCGGGACTTTTCGGGGTACGCAGTATTTT
TRBV24-1	TRBJ2-1	TRBD1	-	CATSDARTGGYNEQFF	TGTGCCACCAGTGATGCACGGACAGGGGGGTATAATGAGCAGTTCTTC
TRBV15	TRBJ2-6	-	few	CATSRARGSGANVLTF	TGTGCCACCAGCAGAGCTAGGGGCTCTGGGGCCAACGTCCTGACTTTC
TRBV27	TRBJ2-3	-	few	CASSLIRVTSTDTQYF	TGTGCCAGCAGTTTAATCAGGGTTACTAGCACAGATACGCAGTATTTT
TRBV12-3/TRBV12-4	TRBJ1-1	TRBD1	-	CASSFRRRGAFF	TGTGCCAGCAGTTTTAGGCGCAGGGGGGCTTTCTTT
TRBV19	TRBJ2-7	-	-	CATAAGQGGRYEQYF	TGTGCCACCGCCGCGGGGCAAGGGGGGCGTTACGAGCAGTACTTC
TRBV7-3	TRBJ2-2	-	-	CASSTRSAGELFF	TGTGCCAGCAGCACCCGTTCGGCCGGGGAGCTGTTTTTT
TRBV27	TRBJ2-1	-	-	CASSQQGLIYNEQFF	TGTGCCAGCAGTCAACAGGGACTTATTTACAATGAGCAGTTCTTC
TRBV6-6	TRBJ2-3	-	-	CASRTRDTQYF	TGTGCCAGCAGGACACGAGATACGCAGTATTTT
TRBV28	TRBJ2-1	-	-	CASKTGYNEQFF	TGTGCCAGCAAGACCGGATACAATGAGCAGTTCTTC
TRBV27	TRBJ1-1	-	-	CASSSPGLNTEAFF	TGTGCCAGCAGTTCGCCGGGCCTCAACACTGAAGCTTTCTTT
TRBV7-9	TRBJ2-3	-	-	CASSLTLSTDTQYF	TGTGCCAGCAGCCTAACCCTAAGCACAGATACGCAGTATTTT
TRBV15	TRBJ2-7	-	-	CATSSPSGEQYF	TGTGCCACCAGCAGTCCCTCGGGGGAGCAGTACTTC
TRBV4-2	TRBJ2-5	-	few	CASRMEQQETQYF	TGTGCCAGCAGAATGGAACAGCAAGAGACCCAGTACTTC
TRBV27	TRBJ2-7	TRBD1	-	CASTQRPGQGLDEQYF	TGTGCCAGCACACAGAGACCGGGACAGGGGTTGGACGAGCAGTACTTC
TRBV18	TRBJ2-5	TRBD2	few	CASSPPASGRRSVETQYF	TGTGCCAGCTCACCCCCGGCTAGCGGGAGAAGGTCGGTCGAGACCCAGTACTTC
TRBV20-1	TRBJ2-3	-	few	CSARNVDTQYF	TGCAGTGCTAGAAATGTAGATACGCAGTATTTT
TRBV20-1	TRBJ2-3	-	-	CSATRVLTDTQYF	TGCAGTGCAACTCGGGTACTCACAGATACGCAGTATTTT
TRBV20-1	TRBJ2-5	-	-	CSAKTSGKETQYF	TGCAGTGCAAAGACCTCAGGGAAAGAGACCCAGTACTTC
TRBV20-1	TRBJ2-1	-	few	CSASRGRRSYNEQFF	TGCAGTGCCAGTCGGGGCCGTCGTTCCTACAATGAGCAGTTCTTC